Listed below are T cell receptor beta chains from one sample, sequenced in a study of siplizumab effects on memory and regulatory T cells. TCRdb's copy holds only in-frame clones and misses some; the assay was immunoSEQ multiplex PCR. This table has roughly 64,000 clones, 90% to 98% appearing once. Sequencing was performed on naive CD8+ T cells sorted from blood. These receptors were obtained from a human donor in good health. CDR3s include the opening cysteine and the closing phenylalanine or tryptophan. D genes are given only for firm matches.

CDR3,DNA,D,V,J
CASSLTRVGQPQHF,TGCGCCAGCAGTCTAACAAGGGTGGGTCAGCCCCAGCATTTT,.,TRBV10-2,TRBJ1-5
CASSQETTGAIDFTGELFF,TGCGCCAGCAGCCAAGAGACGACAGGGGCCATAGACTTCACCGGGGAGCTGTTTTTT,TRBD1,TRBV4-3,TRBJ2-2
CASSSRDGTYEQYF,TGCGCCAGCAGCTCTCGGGACGGGACGTACGAGCAGTACTTC,.,TRBV4-1,TRBJ2-7
CASSSPPLTPPSNIQYF,TGTGCCAGCTCGTCCCCCCCCCTGACACCACCAAGTAACATTCAGTACTTC,.,TRBV25-1,TRBJ2-4
CASSLVVGLSNEQYF,TGTGCCAGCAGCTTAGTGGTGGGATTATCGAACGAGCAGTACTTC,.,TRBV7-6,TRBJ2-7
CASSTGTANEKLFF,TGTGCCAGCAGCACCGGGACAGCTAATGAAAAACTGTTTTTT,TRBD1,TRBV5-4,TRBJ1-4
CAISPLGLTDTQYF,TGTGCCATCAGCCCACTAGGTTTGACAGATACGCAGTATTTT,.,TRBV10-3,TRBJ2-3
CASSLARGVKGSSPLHF,TGTGCCAGCAGCTTAGCGCGGGGAGTCAAGGGAAGTTCACCCCTCCACTTT,.,TRBV7-9,TRBJ1-6
CASSYGGGGNTEAFF,TGTGCCAGCAGTTACGGCGGGGGAGGGAACACTGAAGCTTTCTTT,.,TRBV6-6,TRBJ1-1
CASSPETGRDYEQYF,TGTGCCAGCAGTCCTGAGACAGGTAGAGATTACGAGCAGTACTTC,.,TRBV27,TRBJ2-7
CASKDHEQFF,TGTGCCAGTAAGGATCATGAGCAGTTCTTC,.,TRBV6-1,TRBJ2-1
CASSLGVQGNSPLHF,TGTGCCAGCAGCTTAGGTGTACAGGGGAATTCACCCCTCCACTTT,TRBD1,TRBV11-2,TRBJ1-6
CASSSLGVDYNSPLHF,TGTGCCAGCAGTTCGCTGGGGGTCGACTATAATTCACCCCTCCACTTT,.,TRBV28,TRBJ1-6
CASSDSIFWFPTNEKLFF,TGTGCCAGCAGTGACTCGATCTTCTGGTTCCCAACTAATGAAAAACTGTTTTTT,.,TRBV6-4,TRBJ1-4
CASSLSGYEETQYF,TGTGCCAGCAGCCTCTCTGGGTACGAGGAGACCCAGTACTTC,.,TRBV27,TRBJ2-5
CASWDSGIHEQYF,TGTGCCAGTTGGGACAGCGGAATCCACGAGCAGTACTTC,TRBD1,TRBV19,TRBJ2-7
CASSLLPLDSSGNTIYF,TGTGCCAGCAGCTTACTCCCGCTTGACAGCTCTGGAAACACCATATATTTT,.,TRBV7-9,TRBJ1-3
CATSSDREVGSPLHF,TGTGCCACCAGCAGTGACAGGGAAGTTGGTTCACCCCTCCACTTT,TRBD1,TRBV15,TRBJ1-6